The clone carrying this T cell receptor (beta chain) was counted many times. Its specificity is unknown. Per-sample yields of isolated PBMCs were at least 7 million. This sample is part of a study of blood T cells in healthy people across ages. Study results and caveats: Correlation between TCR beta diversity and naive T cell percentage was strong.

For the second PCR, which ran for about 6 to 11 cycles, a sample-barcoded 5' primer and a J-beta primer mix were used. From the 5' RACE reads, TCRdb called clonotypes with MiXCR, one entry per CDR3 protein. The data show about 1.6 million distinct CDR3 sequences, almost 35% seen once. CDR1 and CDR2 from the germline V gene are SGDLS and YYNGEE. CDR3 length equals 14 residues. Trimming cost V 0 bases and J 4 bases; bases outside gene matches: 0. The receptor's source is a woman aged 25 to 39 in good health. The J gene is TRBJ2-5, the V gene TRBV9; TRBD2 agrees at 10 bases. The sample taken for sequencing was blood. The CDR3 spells CASSVASGRETQYF. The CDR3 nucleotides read TGTGCCAGCAGCGTAGCTAGCGGGAGAGAGACCCAGTACTTC.